This T cell receptor beta chain is drawn from a study of cytomegalovirus exposure and HLA in healthy donors. V was shortened by 4 bases and J by 7 bases, with 13 bases between the two germline ends. The germline gives CDR1 SQVTM, CDR2 ANQGSEA. The CDR3 extends over 12 amino acids. This clone was picked up a small number of times. The PCR contained 60 Vbeta and 13 Jbeta primers. Assay used: immunoSEQ multiplex PCR; TCRdb lists only in-frame clones, some missing. Among roughly 150,000 clones listed, roughly two thirds were seen once. V usage is TRBV29-1 and J usage is TRBJ1-2, with a possible D match to TRBD1 (5 bases). This clonotype was sampled from a woman aged 18 to 35 in good health and CMV-seropositive. Sequencing was carried out using PBMCs. The CDR3 coding sequence is TGCAGCGTTGTCAGGGTTGGTATTGGCTACACCTTC. This sequence encodes CSVVRVGIGYTF.